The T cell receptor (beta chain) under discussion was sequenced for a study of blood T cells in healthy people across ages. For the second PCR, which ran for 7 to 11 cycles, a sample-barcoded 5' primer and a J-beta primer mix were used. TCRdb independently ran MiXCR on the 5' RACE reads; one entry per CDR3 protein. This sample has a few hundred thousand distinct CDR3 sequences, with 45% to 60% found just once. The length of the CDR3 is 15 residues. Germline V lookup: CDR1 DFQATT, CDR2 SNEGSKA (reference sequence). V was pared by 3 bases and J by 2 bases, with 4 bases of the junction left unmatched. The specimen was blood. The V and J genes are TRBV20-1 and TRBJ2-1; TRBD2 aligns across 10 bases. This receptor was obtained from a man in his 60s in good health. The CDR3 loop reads CSASQSGRAYNEQFF. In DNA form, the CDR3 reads TGCAGTGCTAGCCAGAGCGGGAGGGCCTACAATGAGCAGTTCTTC.